The sequence of this T cell receptor (beta chain) was determined in a study of OX40 agonist ivuxolimab in advanced cancers. Germline V gene data show CDR1 as SGHTA and CDR2 as FQGTGA. The CDR3 is 14 residues long. The V gene lost 5 bases and the J gene lost 3 bases, with 13 bases spanning the gap. Using immunoSEQ multiplex PCR, the repertoire was profiled, and TCRdb retains in-frame clones only, with some absent. Of approximately 90,000 clones detected, 89% appear once; the ten largest clones hold roughly 0.33%. V is TRBV7-3 and J is TRBJ1-1; D is uncertain. The sequence derives from an adult with an advanced solid tumor such as melanoma, head and neck, liver or kidney cancer. This material consisted of CD4+ or CD8+ T cells sorted from blood, taken in a trial of the OX40 agonist ivuxolimab. The CDR3 here is CASSRSWGDTEAFF. Here the CDR3 DNA reads TGTGCCAGCAGCAGGTCGTGGGGAGACACTGAAGCTTTCTTT.